This entry describes one TCR beta chain. The target antigen is unknown. Per germline, CDR1 MNHEY and CDR2 SVGEGT. The CDR3 totals 15 residues. Trimming removed 6 bases at V and 4 bases at J, with 16 bases between. This sample was taken from a study of CD8 T cells in Susac syndrome. Random hexamers were used to reverse transcribe the RNA input (roughly 0.5 to 1 ug). Amplification of TCR beta CDR3 by immunoSEQ multiplex PCR spanned 54 Vbeta and 13 Jbeta. TCRdb reprocessed the immunoSEQ multiplex PCR reads via MiXCR and lists one record per CDR3 protein. This sample yields about 300,000 distinct CDR3 sequences, of which 70% to 90% are seen a single time; roughly 0.21% belongs to the top ten. Study-wide results and limits: That the number of individuals in its TCR sequencing and HLA analysis was relatively small was acknowledged by the study.

The chain uses TRBV6-2 or TRBV6-3 and TRBJ2-1; D might be TRBD2 (5 bases). This sequence originates from a human donor with multiple sclerosis. The sequencing input was CD8+ T cells from PBMCs. CDR3 bases: TGTGCCAGCAGCGGGGTGAGGGAAGCTTACAATGAGCAGTTCTTC. Its translation is CASSGVREAYNEQFF.